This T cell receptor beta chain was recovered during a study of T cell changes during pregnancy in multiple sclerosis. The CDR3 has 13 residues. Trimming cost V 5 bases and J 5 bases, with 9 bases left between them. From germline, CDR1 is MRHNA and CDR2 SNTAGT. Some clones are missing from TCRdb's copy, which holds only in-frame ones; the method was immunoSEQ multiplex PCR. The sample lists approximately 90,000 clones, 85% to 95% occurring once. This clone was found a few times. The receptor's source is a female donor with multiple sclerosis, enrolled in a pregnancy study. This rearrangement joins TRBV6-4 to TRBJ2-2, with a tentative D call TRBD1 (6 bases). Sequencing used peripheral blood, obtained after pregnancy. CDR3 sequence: CASSTQGTGELFF. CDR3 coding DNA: TGTGCCAGCAGTACACAGGGTACCGGGGAGCTGTTTTTT.